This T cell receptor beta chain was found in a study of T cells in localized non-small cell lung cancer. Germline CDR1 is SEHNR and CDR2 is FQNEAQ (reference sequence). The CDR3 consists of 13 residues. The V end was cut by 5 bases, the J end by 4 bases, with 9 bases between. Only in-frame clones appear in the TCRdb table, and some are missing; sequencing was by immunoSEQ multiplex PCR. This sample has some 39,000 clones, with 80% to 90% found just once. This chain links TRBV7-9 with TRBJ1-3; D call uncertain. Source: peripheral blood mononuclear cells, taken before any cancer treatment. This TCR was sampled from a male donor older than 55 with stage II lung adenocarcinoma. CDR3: CASSPRRGNTIYF. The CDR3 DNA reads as TGTGCCAGCAGCCCCCGGCGGGGAAACACCATATATTTT.